A single sample gave rise to the 9 T cell receptor beta chains below, sequenced in a study of T cell responses to AZD1222 COVID-19 vaccine. Sequenced by immunoSEQ multiplex PCR; TCRdb stores in-frame clones only, minus some. Of roughly 120,000 clones in the sample, 85% to 90% were seen once. The material was peripheral blood, obtained 28 days after the second AZD1222 dose. The receptors were gathered from an adult who received the AZD1222 COVID-19 vaccine.

The chain combines TRBV9 with TRBJ2-5; D may match TRBD1 or TRBD2 (5 bases each). Germline lookup yields CDR1 SGDLS and CDR2 YYNGEE. Trimming removed 4 bases at V and 5 bases at J, with 12 bases between. The CDR3 covers 13 residues. The CDR3 is CASSPRGGETQYF. The DNA of the CDR3 is TGTGCCAGCAGCCCGAGGGGCGGGGAGACCCAGTACTTC.

This chain joins TRBV12-3 or TRBV12-4 and TRBJ2-1, with no clear D. Trimming removed 6 bases from V and 8 bases from J, with 11 bases in between. CDR3 size: 12 residues. The CDR3 reads CASSPRGHEQFF. The CDR3 DNA reads as TGTGCCAGCAGCCCCCGCGGACATGAGCAGTTCTTC.

About this clone itself: A far larger clone is off by one base, so a read error is likely. V usage is TRBV5-5 and J usage is TRBJ1-5; D is possibly TRBD1 (5 bases). Germline V gives CDR1 SGHKS, CDR2 YYEKEE (reference sequence). This CDR3 is built from 15 residues. V lost 1 base and J 5 bases, leaving 13 bases between the germline ends. The CDR3 region is CASSLKVQDHQPQHF. DNA of the CDR3: TGTGCCAGCAGCTTGAAGGTACAGGACCATCAGCCCCAGCATTTT. Using reference TRBV5-5 and TRBJ1-5 for the parts outside the CDR3, the full variable domain is DAGVTQSPTHLIKTRGQQVTLRCSPISGHKSVSWYQQVLGQGPQFIFQYYEKEERGRGNFPDRFSARQFPNYSSELNVNALLLGDSALYLCASSLKVQDHQPQHFGDGTRLSIL.

This chain joins TRBV27 and TRBJ2-1, with TRBD2 as a possible D gene (5 bases). Germline assignment: CDR1 MNHEY and CDR2 SMNVEV (reference sequence). V shed 7 bases and J shed 6 bases, with 16 bases lying between them. The CDR3 spans 14 residues. The CDR3 is CASIPRLPSNEQFF. The CDR3 DNA sequence: TGTGCCAGCATTCCGAGACTACCTTCCAATGAGCAGTTCTTC.

The DNA for the CDR3 is TGTGCCAGCAGCCACGGCAGGGGTGGACAGCCCCAGCATTTT. Residues: CASSHGRGGQPQHF. J is TRBJ1-5 and V is TRBV3-1 (or the pseudogene TRBV3-2); D might be TRBD1 (6 bases). CDR3 length equals 14 residues. Germline values: CDR1 LGHDT, CDR2 YNNKEL (reference sequence). V lost 3 bases, J lost 7 bases, and 13 bases lay in between.

The chain has TRBV6-2 or TRBV6-3 and TRBJ1-1; maybe TRBD1 (5 bases). V lost 6 bases and J lost 11, with 13 bases in between. Germline CDR1 and CDR2: MNHEY and SVGEGT. The CDR3 has 11 residues. This CDR3 is CASSDGGLAFF. In nucleotides, the CDR3 is TGTGCCAGCAGCGACGGGGGTTTGGCTTTCTTT.

The V and J genes are TRBV5-1 and TRBJ1-2; TRBD1 might be the D (5 bases). CDR3 length: 17 amino acids. V lost 0 bases, J lost 4 bases, and 19 bases lay in between. The V gene's germline CDR1 is SGHRS and CDR2 YFSETQ. The DNA for the CDR3 is TGCGCCAGCAGCTTGGGGACATTAGGTCGGAACATCTATGGCTACACCTTC. Its protein is CASSLGTLGRNIYGYTF. The variable domain in full, completed from reference TRBV5-1 and TRBJ1-2, reads KAGVTQTPRYLIKTRGQQVTLSCSPISGHRSVSWYQQTPGQGLQFLFEYFSETQRNKGNFPGRFSGRQFSNSRSEMNVSTLELGDSALYLCASSLGTLGRNIYGYTFGSGTRLTVV.

This clone has just a few counts. V is TRBV9 and J is TRBJ1-1; D ambiguous. Trimming shortened V by 4 bases and J by 6 bases, and 7 bases separated the two germline ends. Germline V lookup: CDR1 SGDLS, CDR2 YYNGEE. The CDR3 is 11 amino acids. The CDR3 reads CASSPVPEAFF. DNA of the CDR3: TGTGCCAGCAGCCCCGTCCCTGAAGCTTTCTTT.

This clone has just one count. The chain uses TRBV3-1 (or the pseudogene TRBV3-2) and TRBJ1-1; 10 bases are a match to TRBD1. CDR1 is LGHDT and CDR2 is YNNKEL in the germline V gene (reference sequence). Trimming cost V 0 bases and J 5 bases; bases outside gene matches: 6. The CDR3 runs 16 residues. The CDR3 DNA reads as TGTGCCAGCAGCCAAGACGGGGGACAGGGGAGAACTGAAGCTTTCTTT. This sequence encodes CASSQDGGQGRTEAFF.